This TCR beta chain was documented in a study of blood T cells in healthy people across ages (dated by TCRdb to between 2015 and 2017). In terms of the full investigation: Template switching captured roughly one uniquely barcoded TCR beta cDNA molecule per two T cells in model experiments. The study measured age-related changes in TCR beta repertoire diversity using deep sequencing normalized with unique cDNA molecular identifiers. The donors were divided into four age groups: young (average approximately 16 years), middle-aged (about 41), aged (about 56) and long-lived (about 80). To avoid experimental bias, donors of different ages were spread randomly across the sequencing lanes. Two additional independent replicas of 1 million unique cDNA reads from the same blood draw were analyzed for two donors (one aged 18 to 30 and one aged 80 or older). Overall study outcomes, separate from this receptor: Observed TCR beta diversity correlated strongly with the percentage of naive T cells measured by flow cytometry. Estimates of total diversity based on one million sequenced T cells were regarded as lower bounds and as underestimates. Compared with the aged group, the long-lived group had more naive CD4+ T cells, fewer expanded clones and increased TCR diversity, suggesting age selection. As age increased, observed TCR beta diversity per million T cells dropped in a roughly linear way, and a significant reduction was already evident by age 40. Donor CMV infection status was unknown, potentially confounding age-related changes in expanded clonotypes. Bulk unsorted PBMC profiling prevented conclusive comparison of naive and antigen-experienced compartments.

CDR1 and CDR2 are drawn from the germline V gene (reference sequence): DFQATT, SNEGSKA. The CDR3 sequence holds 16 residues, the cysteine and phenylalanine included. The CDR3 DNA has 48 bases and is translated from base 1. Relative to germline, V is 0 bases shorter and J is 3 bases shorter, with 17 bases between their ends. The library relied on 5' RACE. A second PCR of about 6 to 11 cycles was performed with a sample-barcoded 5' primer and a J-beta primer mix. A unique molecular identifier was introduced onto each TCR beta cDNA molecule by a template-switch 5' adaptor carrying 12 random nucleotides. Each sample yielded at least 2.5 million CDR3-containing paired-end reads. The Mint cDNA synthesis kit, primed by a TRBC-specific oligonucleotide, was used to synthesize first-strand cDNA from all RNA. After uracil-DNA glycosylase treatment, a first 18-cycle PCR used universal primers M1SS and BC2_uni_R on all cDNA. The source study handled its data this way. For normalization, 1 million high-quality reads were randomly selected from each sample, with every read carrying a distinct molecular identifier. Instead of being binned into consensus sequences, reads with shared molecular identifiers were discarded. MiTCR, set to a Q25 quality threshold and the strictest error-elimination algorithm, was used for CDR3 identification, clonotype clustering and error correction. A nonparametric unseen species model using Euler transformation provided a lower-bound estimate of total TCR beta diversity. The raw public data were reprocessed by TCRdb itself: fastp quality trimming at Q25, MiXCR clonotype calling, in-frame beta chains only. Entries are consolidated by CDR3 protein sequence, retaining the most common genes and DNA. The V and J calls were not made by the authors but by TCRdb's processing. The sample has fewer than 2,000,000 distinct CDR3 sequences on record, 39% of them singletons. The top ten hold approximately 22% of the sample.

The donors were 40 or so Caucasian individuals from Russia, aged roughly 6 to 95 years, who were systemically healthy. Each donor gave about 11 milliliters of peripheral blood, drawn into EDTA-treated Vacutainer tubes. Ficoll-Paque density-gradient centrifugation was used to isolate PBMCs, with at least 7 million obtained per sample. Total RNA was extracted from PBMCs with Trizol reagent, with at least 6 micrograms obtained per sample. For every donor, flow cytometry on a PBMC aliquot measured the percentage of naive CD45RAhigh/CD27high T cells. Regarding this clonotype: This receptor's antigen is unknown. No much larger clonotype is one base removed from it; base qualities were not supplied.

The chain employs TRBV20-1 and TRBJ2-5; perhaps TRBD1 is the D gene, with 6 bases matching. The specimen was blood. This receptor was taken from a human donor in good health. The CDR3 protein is CSARDPDRTPEETQYF. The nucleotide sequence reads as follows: TGCAGTGCTAGAGATCCCGACAGGACGCCTGAAGAGACCCAGTACTTC.